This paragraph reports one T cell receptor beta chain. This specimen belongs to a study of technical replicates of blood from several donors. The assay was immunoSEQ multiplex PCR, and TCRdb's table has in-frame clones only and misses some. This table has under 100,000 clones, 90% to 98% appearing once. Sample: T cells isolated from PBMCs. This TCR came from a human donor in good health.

The CDR3 protein is CSGRTGESSEQYF. CDR3 coding DNA: TGCAGCGGAAGGACAGGGGAGAGTTCTGAGCAGTACTTC. The chain joins TRBV29-1 to TRBJ2-7; the match to TRBD1 covers 9 bases. The CDR3 contains 13 residues. J gave up 7 bases and V 7 bases, and 11 bases lay outside the gene matches. Germline CDR1 is SQVTM and CDR2 is ANQGSEA.